The rows below give T cell receptor beta chains drawn from one sample of a study of radiation and T cells in renal cell carcinoma. Generated by immunoSEQ multiplex PCR, the TCRdb table keeps only in-frame clones and is missing some. The sample holds about 95,000 clones, about 88% seen once. Sequencing was performed on blood, taken from a patient whose treatment included radiotherapy and nephrectomy. Receptors were obtained from a man between 45 and 60 years old with renal cell carcinoma. CDR3s include the opening cysteine and the closing phenylalanine or tryptophan. D genes are given only for firm matches. Clone size is not always given. Where it is, it says once, few, many or a class for expanded clones.

len: 17
j_gene: TRBJ1-5
abundance: -
v_gene: TRBV19
d_gene: -
CDR3nt: TGTGCCAGTAGTATCGCTCCAGGGCCTTATAGCAATCAGCCCCAGCATTTT
CDR3aa: CASSIAPGPYSNQPQHF

len: 14
j_gene: TRBJ1-1
abundance: -
v_gene: TRBV28
d_gene: -
CDR3nt: TGTGCCAGCAGTTTCGGTACCGTTAGGAAAGAAGCTTTCTTT
CDR3aa: CASSFGTVRKEAFF

len: 11
j_gene: TRBJ1-1
abundance: -
v_gene: TRBV29-1
d_gene: -
CDR3nt: TGCAGCGTGGGGGTCCGGGGTGAAGCTTTCTTT
CDR3aa: CSVGVRGEAFF

len: 15
j_gene: TRBJ2-7
abundance: once
v_gene: TRBV18
d_gene: TRBD2
CDR3nt: TGTGCCAGCCCCAACCCCGGGAGGCCCACCTACGAGCAGTACTTC
CDR3aa: CASPNPGRPTYEQYF

len: 13
j_gene: TRBJ2-3
abundance: once
v_gene: TRBV10-3
d_gene: -
CDR3nt: TGTGCCATCAGCCCCACTGCGGCAGATACGCAGTATTTT
CDR3aa: CAISPTAADTQYF

len: 12
j_gene: TRBJ2-5
abundance: -
v_gene: TRBV5-1
d_gene: -
CDR3nt: TGCGCCAGCAGCTATCAGGGTGAGACCCAGTACTTC
CDR3aa: CASSYQGETQYF

len: 18
j_gene: TRBJ2-7
abundance: -
v_gene: TRBV10-1
d_gene: -
CDR3nt: TGCGCCAGCTCACCCGGGGGCCTGGGGCAAGGGAGGCTCTACGAGCAGTACTTC
CDR3aa: CASSPGGLGQGRLYEQYF

len: 16
j_gene: TRBJ1-4
abundance: -
v_gene: TRBV2
d_gene: -
CDR3nt: TGTGCCAGCAGTGGACACTACCGAGGACTGGACGAAAAACTGTTTTTT
CDR3aa: CASSGHYRGLDEKLFF

len: 13
j_gene: TRBJ2-7
abundance: -
v_gene: TRBV6-5
d_gene: -
CDR3nt: TGTGCCAGCAGTTCCCGACAAGTCTCCGAGCAGTACTTC
CDR3aa: CASSSRQVSEQYF

len: 12
j_gene: TRBJ2-3
abundance: -
v_gene: TRBV29-1
d_gene: -
CDR3nt: TGCAGCGTTGACATAGGGACAGATACGCAGTATTTT
CDR3aa: CSVDIGTDTQYF

len: 9
j_gene: TRBJ2-2
abundance: -
v_gene: TRBV10-3
d_gene: -
CDR3nt: TGTGCCATCCCCGGGGAGCTGTTTTTT
CDR3aa: CAIPGELFF

len: 15
j_gene: TRBJ1-4
abundance: -
v_gene: TRBV6-5
d_gene: -
CDR3nt: TGTGCCAGTGCGGGGGGAGCAGCAACTAATGAAAAACTGTTTTTT
CDR3aa: CASAGGAATNEKLFF

len: 15
j_gene: TRBJ1-5
abundance: -
v_gene: TRBV30
d_gene: -
CDR3nt: TGTGCCAGCAGCCCCCATAGGGGCGGCAATCAGCCCCAGCATTTT
CDR3aa: CASSPHRGGNQPQHF

len: 17
j_gene: TRBJ2-3
abundance: -
v_gene: TRBV18
d_gene: TRBD2
CDR3nt: TGTGCCAGCTCACCAACCACGGCGGGAGGAGGCACAGATACGCAGTATTTT
CDR3aa: CASSPTTAGGGTDTQYF

len: 14
j_gene: TRBJ1-6
abundance: -
v_gene: TRBV6-6
d_gene: -
CDR3nt: TGTGCCAGCAATATACTGGGTTTTGGCTCACCCCTCCACTTT
CDR3aa: CASNILGFGSPLHF

len: 15
j_gene: TRBJ2-7
abundance: once
v_gene: TRBV7-9
d_gene: TRBD1
CDR3nt: TGTGCCAGCAGCGCCTGGACAGGGGGCGAATACGAGCAGTACTTC
CDR3aa: CASSAWTGGEYEQYF

len: 15
j_gene: TRBJ2-7
abundance: -
v_gene: TRBV7-9
d_gene: -
CDR3nt: TGTGCCAGCAGCCCCCAGGTTTGGGGGGCCAACGAGCAGTACTTC
CDR3aa: CASSPQVWGANEQYF

len: 14
j_gene: TRBJ2-7
abundance: once
v_gene: TRBV10-3
d_gene: -
CDR3nt: TGTGCCATCAGCTTCGCCCCTATGGACTACGAGCAGTACTTC
CDR3aa: CAISFAPMDYEQYF

len: 14
j_gene: TRBJ2-5
abundance: -
v_gene: TRBV27
d_gene: -
CDR3nt: TGTGCCAGCAGTTTTCGGACCTTCCAAGAGACCCAGTACTTC
CDR3aa: CASSFRTFQETQYF

len: 13
j_gene: TRBJ2-1
abundance: few
v_gene: TRBV27
d_gene: -
CDR3nt: TGTGCCAGCAGTTTCACGAGGGGAGGCGAGCAGTTCTTC
CDR3aa: CASSFTRGGEQFF

len: 15
j_gene: TRBJ2-3
abundance: -
v_gene: TRBV9
d_gene: TRBD2
CDR3nt: TGTGCCAGCAGCGGGCGGACTAGCGGCACAGATACGCAGTATTTT
CDR3aa: CASSGRTSGTDTQYF

len: 11
j_gene: TRBJ2-3
abundance: -
v_gene: TRBV27
d_gene: -
CDR3nt: TGTGCCAGCAGGGTCACAGATACGCAGTATTTT
CDR3aa: CASRVTDTQYF

len: 18
j_gene: TRBJ1-3
abundance: -
v_gene: TRBV7-9
d_gene: TRBD1
CDR3nt: TGTGCCAGCAGCTTTAGTGACAGGGGGCTTAAAGGCGGAAACACCATATATTTT
CDR3aa: CASSFSDRGLKGGNTIYF

len: 16
j_gene: TRBJ2-2
abundance: -
v_gene: TRBV5-1
d_gene: TRBD1
CDR3nt: TGCGCCAGCAGCCACCGGACAGGGGTAGAAACCGGGGAGCTGTTTTTT
CDR3aa: CASSHRTGVETGELFF

len: 14
j_gene: TRBJ2-7
abundance: -
v_gene: TRBV2
d_gene: TRBD1
CDR3nt: TGTGCCAGCAGTTATACAGGGGACTCCTACGAGCAGTACTTC
CDR3aa: CASSYTGDSYEQYF

len: 15
j_gene: TRBJ2-2
abundance: -
v_gene: TRBV7-9
d_gene: TRBD2
CDR3nt: TGTGCCTACAGCTTAGCACTAGCGGGGACCGGGGAGCTGTTTTTT
CDR3aa: CAYSLALAGTGELFF

len: 11
j_gene: TRBJ2-7
abundance: few
v_gene: TRBV9
d_gene: -
CDR3nt: TGTGCCAGCAGCGTAGGATACGAGCAGTACTTC
CDR3aa: CASSVGYEQYF

len: 14
j_gene: TRBJ2-6
abundance: -
v_gene: TRBV9
d_gene: -
CDR3nt: TGTGCCAGCAGCGCCCGAGCTGGGGCCAACGTCCTGACTTTC
CDR3aa: CASSARAGANVLTF

len: 16
j_gene: TRBJ2-1
abundance: -
v_gene: TRBV10-2
d_gene: TRBD2
CDR3nt: TGCGCCAGCAGCTGGCTGCTAGCGGGGGGGCTCAATGAGCAGTTCTTC
CDR3aa: CASSWLLAGGLNEQFF

len: 14
j_gene: TRBJ2-7
abundance: -
v_gene: TRBV7-6
d_gene: -
CDR3nt: TGTGCCAGCAGCTTAGGAAGTCCCGGCTACGAGCAGTACTTC
CDR3aa: CASSLGSPGYEQYF